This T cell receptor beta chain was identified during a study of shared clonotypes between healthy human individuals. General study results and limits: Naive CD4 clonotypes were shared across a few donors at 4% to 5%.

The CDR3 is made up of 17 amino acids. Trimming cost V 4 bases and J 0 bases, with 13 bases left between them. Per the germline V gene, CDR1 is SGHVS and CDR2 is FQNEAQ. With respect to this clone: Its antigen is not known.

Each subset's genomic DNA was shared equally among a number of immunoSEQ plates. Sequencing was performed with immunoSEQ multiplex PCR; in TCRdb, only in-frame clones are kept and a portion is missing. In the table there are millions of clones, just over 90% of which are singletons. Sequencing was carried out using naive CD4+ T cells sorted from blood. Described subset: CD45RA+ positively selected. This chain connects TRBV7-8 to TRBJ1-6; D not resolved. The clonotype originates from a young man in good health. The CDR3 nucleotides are TGTGCCAGCAGCTCGGGAGGTACGACCTCCTATAATTCACCCCTCCACTTT. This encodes CASSSGGTTSYNSPLHF.